The clone carrying this T cell receptor (beta chain) came up a few times. The sample belongs to a study of T-cell memory formation after mild COVID-19. TCRdb passed the 5' RACE reads through MiXCR, listing each CDR3 protein once. The sample shows around 200,000 distinct CDR3 sequences, 20% to 25% of them seen only once. CDR1 and CDR2 from the germline V gene are SGHRS and YFSETQ. Germline trimming cut 3 bases from V and 5 bases from J; bases unmatched to any gene: 9. The CDR3 spans 15 residues. Sequencing input: PBMCs or a T cell subset sorted from them (not recorded which). The chain is built from TRBV5-1 and TRBJ2-5; 8 nucleotides agree with TRBD1. The TCR originated in an adult woman who had mild COVID-19 (a few samples of this study predate the infection). Cell type and time point are not known. The CDR3 sequence is CASSSMDRALETQYF. In nucleotides, the CDR3 is TGCGCCAGCAGCTCGATGGACAGGGCCCTTGAGACCCAGTACTTC. The entire variable domain, with the rest obtained from reference TRBV5-1 and TRBJ2-5, is as follows: KAGVTQTPRYLIKTRGQQVTLSCSPISGHRSVSWYQQTPGQGLQFLFEYFSETQRNKGNFPGRFSGRQFSNSRSEMNVSTLELGDSALYLCASSSMDRALETQYFGPGTRLLVL.